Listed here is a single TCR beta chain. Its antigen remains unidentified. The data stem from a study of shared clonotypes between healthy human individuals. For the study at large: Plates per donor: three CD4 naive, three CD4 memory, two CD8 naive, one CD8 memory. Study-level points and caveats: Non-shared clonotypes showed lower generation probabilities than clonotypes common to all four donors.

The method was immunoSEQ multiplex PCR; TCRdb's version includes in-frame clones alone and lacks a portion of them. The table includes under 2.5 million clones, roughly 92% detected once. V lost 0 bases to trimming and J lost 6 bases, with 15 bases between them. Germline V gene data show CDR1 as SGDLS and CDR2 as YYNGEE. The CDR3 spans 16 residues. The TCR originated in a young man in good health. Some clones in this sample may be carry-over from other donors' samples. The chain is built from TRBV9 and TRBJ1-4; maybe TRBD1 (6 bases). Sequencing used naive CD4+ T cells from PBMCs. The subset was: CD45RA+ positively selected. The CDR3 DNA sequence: TGTGCCAGCAGCGTAGAGGGGGGACGGGCGGATGAAAAACTGTTTTTT. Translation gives CASSVEGGRADEKLFF.